This T cell receptor beta chain stems from a study of naive and memory T cell subsets. Amplification of ligated cDNA took four PCR rounds with SP2 and nested alpha and beta constant primers. TCRdb independently ran MiXCR on the UMI-ligation and nested PCR reads; one entry per CDR3 protein. This sample has over 11,000 distinct CDR3 sequences; approximately 4.7% occur once, and the top ten carry approximately 8%. The treatment: skin biopsy from PPD injection site in Mantoux-positive individual. The library had UMIs added by 3' ligation of an oligonucleotide to TCR cDNA. This clonotype was detected many times. The CDR3 sequence is 15 residues long. The germline V gene encodes CDR1 MNHEY and CDR2 SMNVEV (reference sequence). The V and J ends lost 6 bases and 6 bases, in that order; junction bases with no gene match: 6.

This TCR was sampled from an adult in good health. This chain connects TRBV27 to TRBJ2-2; 11 bases line up with TRBD2. This material consisted of skin, taken from a tuberculin skin test site. CDR3 loop: CASSPALAGAGELFF. In DNA form, the CDR3 reads TGTGCCAGCAGCCCGGCACTAGCGGGGGCCGGGGAGCTGTTTTTT.